What follows are 7 T cell receptor beta chains derived from one specimen sequenced in a study of T cell responses to AZD1222 COVID-19 vaccine. The method was immunoSEQ multiplex PCR; TCRdb's version includes in-frame clones alone and lacks a portion of them. Of 110,000 to 150,000 clones listed, roughly 92% are singletons. This specimen consisted of peripheral blood, obtained on day 0 of AZD1222 vaccination. The receptor source for this set is an adult in good health.

This chain joins TRBV28 and TRBJ2-1, with 11 bases identical to TRBD2. Trimming at V came to 11 bases and at J to 2 bases, leaving 8 bases not matched to a gene. In germline, CDR1 is MDHEN, CDR2 SYDVKM. The CDR3 contains 15 residues. CDR3 nucleotide sequence: TGTGCCTCCCGCCGGGGACTAGCGGCCTACAATGAGCAGTTCTTC. Translated, it gives CASRRGLAAYNEQFF.

The gene calls are TRBV5-4 and TRBJ1-1, with D possibly being TRBD1 (5 bases). Trimming took off 0 bases at V and 11 bases at J, with 17 bases between the two ends. This CDR3 region has 14 residues. The germline gives CDR1 SGHNT, CDR2 YYREEE (reference sequence). The chain's CDR3 is CASSLEGRDGSAFF. The CDR3 DNA follows: TGTGCCAGCAGCTTGGAAGGCAGGGACGGGTCGGCTTTCTTT.

This chain joins TRBV27 and TRBJ1-6; D call uncertain. Trimming stripped 7 bases from V and 1 base from J, with 17 bases between. The CDR3 runs to 17 residues. CDR1 and CDR2 (germline): MNHEY, SMNVEV (reference sequence). CDR3 DNA sequence: TGTGCCAGCACCCTCCTTGAGAAGCTGTCCTATAATTCACCCCTCCACTTT. Its translation: CASTLLEKLSYNSPLHF.

The rearrangement links TRBV6-5 to TRBJ1-2; D not resolved. V lost 5 bases and J 3 bases, leaving 10 bases between the germline ends. The CDR3 contains 13 residues. Germline V gene data show CDR1 as MNHEY and CDR2 as SVGAGI. CDR3 nucleotides: TGTGCCAGCAGTATCCGACGGGACTATGGCTACACCTTC. This translates into CASSIRRDYGYTF.

The rearrangement uses TRBV25-1 and TRBJ1-2, with D possibly being TRBD1 (6 bases). Germline-derived CDR1 and CDR2 are MGHDK and SYGVNS. V dropped 3 bases and J dropped 3 bases, with 11 bases sitting between them. CDR3 length: 14 amino acids. The CDR3 DNA reads TGTGCCAGCAGTGAGCGAAGACAGGACTATGGCTACACCTTC. Translation gives CASSERRQDYGYTF.

This clone was observed once. V usage is TRBV10-3 and J usage is TRBJ1-5; D is unclear. Germline CDR1 and CDR2: ENHRY and SYGVKD. The germline V and J ends were trimmed by 3 bases and 7 bases, with 10 bases remaining between them. The CDR3 extends over 13 amino acids. This chain's CDR3 is CAISEEGWQPQHF. CDR3 sequence (DNA): TGTGCCATCAGTGAAGAAGGTTGGCAGCCCCAGCATTTT.

J is TRBJ2-1 and V is TRBV5-1; 13 nucleotides match TRBD2. V was clipped by 1 base and J by 7 bases; unmatched bases: 17. CDR1 SGHRS and CDR2 YFSETQ come from the germline V gene. The CDR3 runs 20 residues. This CDR3 reads CASSLRGLAGLRIRGNEQFF. As DNA, the CDR3 is TGCGCCAGCAGCTTGAGGGGACTAGCGGGACTCCGGATCAGGGGGAATGAGCAGTTCTTC.